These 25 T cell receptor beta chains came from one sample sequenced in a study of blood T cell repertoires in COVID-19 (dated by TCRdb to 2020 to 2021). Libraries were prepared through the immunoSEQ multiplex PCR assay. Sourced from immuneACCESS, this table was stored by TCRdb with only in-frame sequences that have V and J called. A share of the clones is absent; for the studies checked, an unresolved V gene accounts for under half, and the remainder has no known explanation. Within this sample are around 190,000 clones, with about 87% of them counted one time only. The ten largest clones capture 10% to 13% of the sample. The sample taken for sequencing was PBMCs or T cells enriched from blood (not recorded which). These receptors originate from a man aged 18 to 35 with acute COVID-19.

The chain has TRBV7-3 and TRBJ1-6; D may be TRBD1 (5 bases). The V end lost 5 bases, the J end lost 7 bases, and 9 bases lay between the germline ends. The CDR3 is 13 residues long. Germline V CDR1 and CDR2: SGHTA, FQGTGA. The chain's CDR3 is CASSRGTNSPLHF. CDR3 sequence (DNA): TGTGCCAGCAGCAGGGGTACGAATTCACCCCTCCACTTT.

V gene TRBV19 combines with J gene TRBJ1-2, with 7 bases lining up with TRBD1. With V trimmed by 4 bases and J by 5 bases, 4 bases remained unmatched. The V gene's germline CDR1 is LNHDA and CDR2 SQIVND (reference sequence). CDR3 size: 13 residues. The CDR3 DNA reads TGTGCCAGTAGTAACCTGACAGGGTATGGCTACACCTTC. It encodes CASSNLTGYGYTF.

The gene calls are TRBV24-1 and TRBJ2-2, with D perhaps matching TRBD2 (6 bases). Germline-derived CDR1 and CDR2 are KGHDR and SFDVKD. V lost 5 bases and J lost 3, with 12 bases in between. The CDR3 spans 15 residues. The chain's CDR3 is CATSGRERDTGELFF. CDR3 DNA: TGTGCCACCAGTGGTCGGGAGAGAGACACCGGGGAGCTGTTTTTT.

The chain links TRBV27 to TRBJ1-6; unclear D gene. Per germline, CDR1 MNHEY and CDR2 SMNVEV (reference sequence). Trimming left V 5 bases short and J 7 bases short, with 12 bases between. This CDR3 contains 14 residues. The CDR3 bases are TGTGCCAGCAGTCCCCGGACTTGGAATTCACCCCTCCACTTT. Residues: CASSPRTWNSPLHF.

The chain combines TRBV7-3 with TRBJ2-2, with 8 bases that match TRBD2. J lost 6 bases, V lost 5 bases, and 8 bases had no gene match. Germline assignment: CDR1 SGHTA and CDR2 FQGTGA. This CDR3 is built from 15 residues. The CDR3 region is CASSPGLGSAGELFF. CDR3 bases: TGTGCCAGCAGCCCGGGACTAGGGAGCGCCGGGGAGCTGTTTTTT.

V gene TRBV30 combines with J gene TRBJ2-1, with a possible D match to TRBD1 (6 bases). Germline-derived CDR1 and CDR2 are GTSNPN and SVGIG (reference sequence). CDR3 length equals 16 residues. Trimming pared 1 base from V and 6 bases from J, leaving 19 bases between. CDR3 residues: CAWSGNRVKGPNEQFF. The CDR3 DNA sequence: TGTGCCTGGAGTGGCAACAGGGTCAAAGGTCCCAATGAGCAGTTCTTC.

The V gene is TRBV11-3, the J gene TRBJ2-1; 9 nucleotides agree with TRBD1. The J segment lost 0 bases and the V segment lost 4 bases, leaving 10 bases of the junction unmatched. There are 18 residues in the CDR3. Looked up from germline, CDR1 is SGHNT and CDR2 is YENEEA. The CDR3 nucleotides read TGTGCCAGCAGCTCCCGGACAGGGGCCCTGAGCTCCTACAATGAGCAGTTCTTC. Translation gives CASSSRTGALSSYNEQFF.

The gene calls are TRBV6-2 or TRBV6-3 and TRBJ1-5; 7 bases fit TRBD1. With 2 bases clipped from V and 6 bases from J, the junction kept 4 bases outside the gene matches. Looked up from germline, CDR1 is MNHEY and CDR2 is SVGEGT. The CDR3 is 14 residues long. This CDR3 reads CASSYHRGPQPQHF. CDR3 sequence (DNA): TGTGCCAGCAGTTACCACAGGGGCCCTCAGCCCCAGCATTTT.

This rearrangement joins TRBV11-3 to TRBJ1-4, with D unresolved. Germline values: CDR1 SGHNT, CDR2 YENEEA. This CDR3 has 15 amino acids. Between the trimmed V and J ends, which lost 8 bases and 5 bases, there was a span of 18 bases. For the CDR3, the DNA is TGTGCCAGCGGTCCGAGTAAGCGGTCAAATGAAAAACTGTTTTTT. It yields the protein CASGPSKRSNEKLFF.

Written as DNA, the CDR3 is TGTGCCAGTAGTATAGATCAGGGTGCGGACACTGAAGCTTTCTTT. The encoded protein is CASSIDQGADTEAFF. The chain couples TRBV19 to TRBJ1-1; a weak D match, TRBD1 (5 bases). Deletions cut 0 bases from V and 3 bases from J, with 11 bases between. CDR1 and CDR2 (germline): LNHDA, SQIVND (reference sequence). The CDR3 extends over 15 amino acids.

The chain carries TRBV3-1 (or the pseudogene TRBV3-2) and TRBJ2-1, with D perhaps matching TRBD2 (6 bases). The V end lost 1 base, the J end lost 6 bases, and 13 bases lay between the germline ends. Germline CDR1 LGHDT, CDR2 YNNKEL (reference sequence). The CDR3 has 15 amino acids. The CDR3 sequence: CASSQGSGFPNEQFF. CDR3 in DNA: TGTGCCAGCAGCCAAGGAAGCGGGTTCCCCAATGAGCAGTTCTTC.

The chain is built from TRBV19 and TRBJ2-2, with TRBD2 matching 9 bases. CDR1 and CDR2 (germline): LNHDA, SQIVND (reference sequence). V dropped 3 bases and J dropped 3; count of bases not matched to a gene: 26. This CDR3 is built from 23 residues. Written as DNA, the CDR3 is TGTGCCAGTAGTATCGAATCCGCCTGGGTTTCCAGGGACAGCGGGAGGCACACCGGGGAGCTGTTTTTT. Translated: CASSIESAWVSRDSGRHTGELFF.

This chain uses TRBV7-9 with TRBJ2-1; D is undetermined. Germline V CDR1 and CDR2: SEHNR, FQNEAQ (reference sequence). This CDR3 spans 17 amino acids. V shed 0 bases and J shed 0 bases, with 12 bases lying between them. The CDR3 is CASSLARYQSSYNEQFF. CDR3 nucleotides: TGTGCCAGCAGCTTAGCGAGGTACCAAAGCTCCTACAATGAGCAGTTCTTC. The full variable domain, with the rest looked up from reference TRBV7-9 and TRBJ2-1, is DTGVSQNPRHKITKRGQNVTFRCDPISEHNRLYWYRQTLGQGPEFLTYFQNEAQLEKSRLLSDRFSAERPKGSFSTLEIQRTEQGDSAMYLCASSLARYQSSYNEQFFGPGTRLTVL.

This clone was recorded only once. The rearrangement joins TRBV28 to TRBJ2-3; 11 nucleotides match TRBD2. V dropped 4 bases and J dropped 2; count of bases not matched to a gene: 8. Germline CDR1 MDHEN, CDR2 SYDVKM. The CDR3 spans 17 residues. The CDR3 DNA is TGTGCCAGCAGTTATACTCCGGGACTAGCGGACACAGATACGCAGTATTTT. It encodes CASSYTPGLADTDTQYF.

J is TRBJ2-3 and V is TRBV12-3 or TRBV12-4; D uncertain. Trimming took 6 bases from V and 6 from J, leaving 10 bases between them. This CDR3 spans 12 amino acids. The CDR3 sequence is CASSSTGDTQYF. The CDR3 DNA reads TGTGCCAGCAGCTCGACTGGGGATACGCAGTATTTT.

The CDR3 DNA sequence: TGTGCCAGCAGTTTAGTTCGGGGAGCCGAGCAGTACTTC. Translated, it gives CASSLVRGAEQYF. The chain joins TRBV12-3 or TRBV12-4 to TRBJ2-7, with D perhaps TRBD2 (5 bases). The CDR3 contains 13 residues. Trimming stripped 1 base from V and 6 bases from J, with 10 bases between.

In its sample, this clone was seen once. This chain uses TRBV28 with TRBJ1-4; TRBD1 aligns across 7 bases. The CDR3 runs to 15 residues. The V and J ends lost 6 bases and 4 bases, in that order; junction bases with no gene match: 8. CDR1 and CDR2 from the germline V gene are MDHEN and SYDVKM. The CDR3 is CASSPTGAFNEKLFF. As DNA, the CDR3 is TGTGCCAGCAGCCCAACAGGGGCTTTTAATGAAAAACTGTTTTTT.

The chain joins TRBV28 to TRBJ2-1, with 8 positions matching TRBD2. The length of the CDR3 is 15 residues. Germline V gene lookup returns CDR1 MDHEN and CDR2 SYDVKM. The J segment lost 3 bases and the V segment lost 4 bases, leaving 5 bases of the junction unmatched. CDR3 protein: CASSSLAEHYNEQFF. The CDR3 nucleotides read TGTGCCAGCAGTTCACTAGCGGAGCACTACAATGAGCAGTTCTTC.

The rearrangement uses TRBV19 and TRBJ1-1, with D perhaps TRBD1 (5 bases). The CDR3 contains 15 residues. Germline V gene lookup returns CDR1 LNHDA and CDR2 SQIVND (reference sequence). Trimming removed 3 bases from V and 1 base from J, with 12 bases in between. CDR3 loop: CASSMAGGGNTEAFF. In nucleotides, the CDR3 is TGTGCCAGTAGTATGGCAGGCGGGGGGAACACTGAAGCTTTCTTT.

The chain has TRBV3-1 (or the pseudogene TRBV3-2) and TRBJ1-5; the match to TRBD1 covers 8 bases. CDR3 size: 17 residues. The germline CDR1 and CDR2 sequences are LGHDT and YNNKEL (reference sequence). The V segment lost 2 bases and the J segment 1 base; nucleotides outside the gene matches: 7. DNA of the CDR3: TGTGCCAGCAGCCAAACGGGACAGGTCGGGAGCAATCAGCCCCAGCATTTT. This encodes CASSQTGQVGSNQPQHF.

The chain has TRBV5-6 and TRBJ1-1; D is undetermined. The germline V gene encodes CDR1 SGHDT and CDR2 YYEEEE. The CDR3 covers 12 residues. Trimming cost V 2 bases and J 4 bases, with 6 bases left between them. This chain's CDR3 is CASSFGGTEAFF. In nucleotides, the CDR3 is TGTGCCAGCAGCTTTGGAGGCACTGAAGCTTTCTTT.

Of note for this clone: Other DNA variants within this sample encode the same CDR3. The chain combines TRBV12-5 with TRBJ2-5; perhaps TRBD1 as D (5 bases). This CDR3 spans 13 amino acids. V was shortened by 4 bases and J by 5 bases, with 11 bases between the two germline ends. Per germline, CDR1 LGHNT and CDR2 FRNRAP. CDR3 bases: TGTGCTAGTGGTTCCCCAGGGCGGGAGACCCAGTACTTC. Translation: CASGSPGRETQYF. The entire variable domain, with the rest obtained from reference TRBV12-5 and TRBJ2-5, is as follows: DARVTQTPRHKVTEMGQEVTMRCQPILGHNTVFWYRQTMMQGLELLAYFRNRAPLDDSGMPKDRFSAEMPDATLATLKIQPSEPRDSAVYFCASGSPGRETQYFGPGTRLLVL.

The CDR3 reads CSVLGEEGPAEAFF. For the CDR3, the DNA is TGCAGCGTTTTAGGTGAGGAGGGCCCGGCTGAAGCTTTCTTT. The chain carries TRBV29-1 and TRBJ1-1; no definite D call. Germline CDR1 and CDR2: SQVTM and ANQGSEA. CDR3 length: 14 amino acids. V was clipped by 5 bases and J by 6 bases, with 19 bases between them.

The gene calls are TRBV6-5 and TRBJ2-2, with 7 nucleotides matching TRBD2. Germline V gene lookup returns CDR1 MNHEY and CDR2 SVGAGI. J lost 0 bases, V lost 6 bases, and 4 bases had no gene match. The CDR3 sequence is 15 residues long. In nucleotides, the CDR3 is TGTGCCAGCAGCCTAAGCGGGACGAACACCGGGGAGCTGTTTTTT. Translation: CASSLSGTNTGELFF.

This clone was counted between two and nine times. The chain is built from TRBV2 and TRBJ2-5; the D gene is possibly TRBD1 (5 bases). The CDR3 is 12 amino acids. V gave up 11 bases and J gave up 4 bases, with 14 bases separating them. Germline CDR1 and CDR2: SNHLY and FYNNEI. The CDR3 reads CASRPGSETQYF. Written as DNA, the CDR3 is TGTGCCTCAAGGCCAGGGTCAGAGACCCAGTACTTC.